This TCR beta chain was retrieved from a study of human T cells and chemical hapten exposure. Using its own MiXCR run on the RACE reads, TCRdb lists one record per CDR3 protein. Of about 82,000 distinct CDR3 sequences in the sample, roughly 13% were seen once. The V gene lost 2 bases and the J gene lost 5 bases, with 12 bases spanning the gap. The CDR3 loop spans 13 amino acids. The V gene's germline CDR1 is DFQATT and CDR2 SNEGSKA (reference sequence). This clonotype was picked up many times. Time point noted: patch test 3, about 24 weeks after DPC sensitization. Described treatment: therapeutic diphenylcyclopropenone sensitization with weekly scalp DPC. People who gave samples had alopecia, were 18 to 70 years old, and were suitable for DPC.

The rearrangement links TRBV20-1 to TRBJ2-5; D perhaps matches TRBD2 (5 bases). This clonotype originated in a woman aged 45-60 years with alopecia areata. Some clones in this sample may be carry-over from other donors' samples. The specimen comprised whole blood, sampled in connection with sensitization to the hapten diphenylcyclopropenone (DPC). The CDR3 spells CSARPPGMETQYF. In nucleotides, the CDR3 is TGCAGTGCTAGACCCCCCGGGATGGAGACCCAGTACTTC.